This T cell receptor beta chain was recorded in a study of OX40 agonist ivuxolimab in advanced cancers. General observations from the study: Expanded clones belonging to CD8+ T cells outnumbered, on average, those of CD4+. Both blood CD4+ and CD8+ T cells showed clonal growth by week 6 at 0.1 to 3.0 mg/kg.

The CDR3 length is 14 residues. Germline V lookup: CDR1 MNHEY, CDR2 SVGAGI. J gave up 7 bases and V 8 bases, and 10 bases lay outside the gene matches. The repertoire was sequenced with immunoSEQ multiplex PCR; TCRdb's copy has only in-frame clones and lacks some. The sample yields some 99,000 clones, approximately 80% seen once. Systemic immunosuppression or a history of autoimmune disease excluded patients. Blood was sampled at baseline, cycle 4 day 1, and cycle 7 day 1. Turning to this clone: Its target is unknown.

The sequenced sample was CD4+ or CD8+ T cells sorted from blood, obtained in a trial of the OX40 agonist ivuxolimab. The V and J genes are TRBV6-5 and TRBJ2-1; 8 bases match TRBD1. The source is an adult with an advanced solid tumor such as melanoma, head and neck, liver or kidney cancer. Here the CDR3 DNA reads TGTGCCAGCGGCCGACAGGGGCTGAGAAATGAGCAGTTCTTC. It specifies CASGRQGLRNEQFF.